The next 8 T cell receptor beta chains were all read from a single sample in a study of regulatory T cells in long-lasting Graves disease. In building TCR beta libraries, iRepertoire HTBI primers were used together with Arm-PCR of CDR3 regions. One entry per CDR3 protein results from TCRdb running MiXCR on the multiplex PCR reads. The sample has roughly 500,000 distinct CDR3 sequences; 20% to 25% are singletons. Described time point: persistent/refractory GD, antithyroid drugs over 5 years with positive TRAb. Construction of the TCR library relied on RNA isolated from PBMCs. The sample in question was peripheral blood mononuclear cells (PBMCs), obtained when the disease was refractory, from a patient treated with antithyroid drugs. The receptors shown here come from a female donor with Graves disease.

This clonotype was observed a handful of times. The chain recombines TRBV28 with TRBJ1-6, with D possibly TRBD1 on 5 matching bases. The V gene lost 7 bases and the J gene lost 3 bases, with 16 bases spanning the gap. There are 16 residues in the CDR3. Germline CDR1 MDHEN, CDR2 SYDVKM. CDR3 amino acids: CASIIGGGDYNSPLHF. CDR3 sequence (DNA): TGTGCCAGCATTATTGGGGGGGGGGACTATAATTCACCCCTCCACTTT.

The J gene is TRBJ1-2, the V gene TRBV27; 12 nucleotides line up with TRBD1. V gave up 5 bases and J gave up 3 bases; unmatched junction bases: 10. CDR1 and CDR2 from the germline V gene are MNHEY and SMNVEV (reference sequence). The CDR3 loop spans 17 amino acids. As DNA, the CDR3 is TGTGCCAGCAGTCCAGGGACAGGGGGCGTCTGGCACTATGGCTACACCTTC. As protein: CASSPGTGGVWHYGYTF.

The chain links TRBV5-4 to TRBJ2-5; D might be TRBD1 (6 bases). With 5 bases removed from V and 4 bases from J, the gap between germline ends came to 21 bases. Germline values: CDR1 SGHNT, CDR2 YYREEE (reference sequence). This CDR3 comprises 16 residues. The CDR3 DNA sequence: TGTGCCAGCAGGTACCAACAGGGTCTCAGCGGAGAGACCCAGTACTTC. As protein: CASRYQQGLSGETQYF.

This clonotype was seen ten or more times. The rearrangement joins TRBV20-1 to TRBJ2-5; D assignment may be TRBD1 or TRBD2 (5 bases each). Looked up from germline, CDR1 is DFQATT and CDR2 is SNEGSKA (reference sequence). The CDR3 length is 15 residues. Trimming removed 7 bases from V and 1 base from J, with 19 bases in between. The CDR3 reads CSESEIRGIQETQYF. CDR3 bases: TGCAGTGAAAGCGAAATCCGGGGCATCCAAGAGACCCAGTACTTC.

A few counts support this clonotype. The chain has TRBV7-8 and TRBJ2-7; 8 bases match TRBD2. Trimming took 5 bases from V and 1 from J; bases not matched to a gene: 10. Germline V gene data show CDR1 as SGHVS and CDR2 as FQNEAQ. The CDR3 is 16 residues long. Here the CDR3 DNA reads TGTGCCAGCAGCCCGAGGGCCGGGAGGGCTTCCTACGAGCAGTACTTC. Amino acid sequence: CASSPRAGRASYEQYF.

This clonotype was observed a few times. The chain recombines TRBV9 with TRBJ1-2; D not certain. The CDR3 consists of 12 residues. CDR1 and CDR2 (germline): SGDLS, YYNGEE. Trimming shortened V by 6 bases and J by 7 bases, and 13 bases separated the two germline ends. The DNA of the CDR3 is TGTGCCAGCACCCCGTTGGATGGTGGCTACACCTTC. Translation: CASTPLDGGYTF.

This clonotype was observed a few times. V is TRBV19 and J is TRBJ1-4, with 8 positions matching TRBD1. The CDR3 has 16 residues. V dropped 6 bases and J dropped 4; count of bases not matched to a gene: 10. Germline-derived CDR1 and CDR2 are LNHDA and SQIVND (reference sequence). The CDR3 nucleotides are TGTGCCAGTAGGCCGGGACAGGCCCCGAATAATGAAAAACTGTTTTTT. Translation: CASRPGQAPNNEKLFF. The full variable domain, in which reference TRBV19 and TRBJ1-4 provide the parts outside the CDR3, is DGGITQSPKYLFRKEGQNVTLSCEQNLNHDAMYWYRQDPGQGLRLIYYSQIVNDFQKGDIAEGYSVSREKKESFPLTVTSAQKNPTAFYLCASRPGQAPNNEKLFFGSGTQLSVL.

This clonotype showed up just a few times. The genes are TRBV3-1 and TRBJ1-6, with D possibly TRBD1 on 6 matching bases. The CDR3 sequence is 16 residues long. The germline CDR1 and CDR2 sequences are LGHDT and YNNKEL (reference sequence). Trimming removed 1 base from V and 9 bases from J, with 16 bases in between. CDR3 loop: CASSQGGGQSTSPLHF. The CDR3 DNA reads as TGTGCCAGCAGCCAAGGAGGGGGGCAGTCAACTTCACCCCTCCACTTT.